The T cell receptor (beta chain) under discussion was sequenced for a study of T cell responses to AZD1222 COVID-19 vaccine. Regarding this clone: Its antigen is still unknown.

Timing groups of about 4 and about 12 weeks for second doses were pooled. Trimming took 6 bases from V and 4 from J, leaving 6 bases between them. Germline V gives CDR1 DFQATT, CDR2 SNEGSKA (reference sequence). The CDR3 runs 10 residues. Assay: immunoSEQ multiplex PCR; the TCRdb copy retains only in-frame clones and omits some. The data contain 110,000 to 150,000 clones, approximately 90% of them seen just once; the ten biggest clones take up over 3%. The study's findings and limits: Nearly half of unique spike-specific TCRs reportedly avoided B.1.351 and B.1.1.7 mutated regions. Clonal diversity may have been underestimated, and the donors were mostly white British, with more females than males. Among vaccine-associated CD4 TCRs, coverage spanned spike, with dominance at 160-218 and 743-854.

This sequence joins TRBV20-1 and TRBJ1-1; D remains unclear. The sequenced sample was peripheral blood, obtained 28 days after the second AZD1222 dose. The source of this sequence is an adult who received the AZD1222 COVID-19 vaccine. The CDR3 region is CSAEITEAFF. CDR3 bases: TGCAGTGCCGAGATCACTGAAGCTTTCTTT.